These 18 T cell receptor beta chains were sequenced from one sample in a study of blood T cell repertoires in COVID-19. Sequencing was performed with immunoSEQ multiplex PCR; in TCRdb, only in-frame clones are kept and a portion is missing. Altogether around 190,000 clones are present, 88% being singletons, with the ten largest covering more than 8.5%. The sequenced material came from PBMCs or T cells enriched from blood (not recorded which). These receptors all come from a woman aged 18-35 years who had recovered from COVID-19.

This chain joins TRBV19 and TRBJ2-7; 8 bases align to TRBD2. V lost 4 bases and J lost 0; bases outside the gene matches: 8. The CDR3 extends over 16 amino acids. From germline, CDR1 is LNHDA and CDR2 SQIVND (reference sequence). The DNA for the CDR3 is TGTGCCAGTAGTACCCGACTAGCGAAAAGCTCCTACGAGCAGTACTTC. This gives the protein CASSTRLAKSSYEQYF. The full variable domain, its missing parts supplied by reference TRBV19 and TRBJ2-7, is DGGITQSPKYLFRKEGQNVTLSCEQNLNHDAMYWYRQDPGQGLRLIYYSQIVNDFQKGDIAEGYSVSREKKESFPLTVTSAQKNPTAFYLCASSTRLAKSSYEQYFGPGTRLTVT.

The rearrangement joins TRBV6-1 to TRBJ1-5, with 8 bases matching TRBD1. This CDR3 region has 17 residues. Germline-derived CDR1 and CDR2 are MNHNS and SASEGT. Trimming at V came to 2 bases and at J to 0 bases, leaving 6 bases not matched to a gene. CDR3 amino acids: CASSEQWTGISNQPQHF. The DNA for the CDR3 is TGTGCCAGCAGTGAACAATGGACAGGGATTAGCAATCAGCCCCAGCATTTT.

The chain recombines TRBV19 with TRBJ2-1; 10 nucleotides line up with TRBD2. Germline V gene sequence: CDR1 LNHDA, CDR2 SQIVND (reference sequence). This CDR3 spans 14 amino acids. V trimming: 8 bases; J trimming: 5 bases; junction bases outside the gene matches: 6. CDR3 loop: CASLASGGDNEQFF. The CDR3 DNA is TGTGCCAGTTTAGCTAGCGGGGGCGACAATGAGCAGTTCTTC.

In nucleotides, the CDR3 is TGTGCCAGCAGCTTGAATATTAGACAGCCCCAGCATTTT. Its protein product is CASSLNIRQPQHF. The V gene is TRBV5-8, the J gene TRBJ1-5; D call uncertain. The length of the CDR3 is 13 residues. The V gene lost 1 base and the J gene lost 7 bases, with 9 bases spanning the gap. The germline V gene has CDR1 SGHTS and CDR2 YDEGEE.

In its sample, this clone was seen once. The gene calls are TRBV5-1 and TRBJ2-2; D is ambiguous. There are 15 residues in the CDR3. Trimming removed 0 bases from V and 4 bases from J, with 10 bases in between. From germline, CDR1 is SGHRS and CDR2 YFSETQ. This CDR3 reads CASSLDVSSTGELFF. The CDR3 DNA is TGCGCCAGCAGCTTGGACGTGTCGAGCACCGGGGAGCTGTTTTTT.

The V call is TRBV19, the J call TRBJ1-1; a weak D match, TRBD1 (6 bases). Trimming pared 10 bases from V and 4 bases from J, leaving 16 bases between. CDR3 size: 13 residues. Germline CDR1 LNHDA, CDR2 SQIVND (reference sequence). CDR3 in amino acids: CATADQGLTEAFF. In DNA, the CDR3 is TGTGCCACCGCGGACCAGGGGCTCACTGAAGCTTTCTTT. The whole variable domain, remainder taken from reference TRBV19 and TRBJ1-1, is DGGITQSPKYLFRKEGQNVTLSCEQNLNHDAMYWYRQDPGQGLRLIYYSQIVNDFQKGDIAEGYSVSREKKESFPLTVTSAQKNPTAFYLCATADQGLTEAFFGQGTRLTVV.

In DNA, the CDR3 is TGTGCCAGCAGCTATGGGGACAGGGCCGAAGAGACCCAGTACTTC. Protein: CASSYGDRAEETQYF. This chain connects TRBV6-6 to TRBJ2-5, with 9 positions matching TRBD1. The CDR3 runs to 15 residues. V lost 6 bases, J lost 3 bases, and 8 bases stayed unmatched. Germline V gene data show CDR1 as MNHNY and CDR2 as SVGAGI (reference sequence).

The V gene is TRBV7-2, the J gene TRBJ1-6; 7 positions agree with TRBD1. V shed 5 bases and J 9 bases; nucleotides not matched to a gene: 13. This CDR3 has 16 residues. Germline CDR1 is SGHTA and CDR2 is FQGNSA. Here the CDR3 reads CASSQRAQGVGSPLHF. The CDR3 DNA follows: TGTGCCAGCAGCCAACGTGCCCAGGGGGTTGGTTCACCCCTCCACTTT.

V usage is TRBV27 and J usage is TRBJ2-7; D unclear. CDR1 and CDR2 (germline): MNHEY, SMNVEV (reference sequence). The CDR3 totals 16 residues. The V gene lost 0 bases and the J gene lost 4 bases, with 16 bases spanning the gap. The CDR3 DNA reads TGTGCCAGCAGTTTATCCCCTAGTGGAAGCCCTTACGAGCAGTACTTC. Protein product: CASSLSPSGSPYEQYF.

The chain uses TRBV6-7 and TRBJ2-5; tentatively, D is TRBD2 (6 bases). TRBV6-7 is assigned to the ORF class and has an uncertain function. The V end was cut by 2 bases, the J end by 5 bases, with 15 bases between. The CDR3 extends over 15 amino acids. The CDR3 bases are TGTGCCAGCAGTTACGGTTGGGGGGAGAGGGAGACCCAGTACTTC. It yields the protein CASSYGWGERETQYF.

This clone has a single count. The V gene is TRBV7-9, the J gene TRBJ2-7; D perhaps matches TRBD2 (6 bases). The germline V gene has CDR1 SEHNR and CDR2 FQNEAQ (reference sequence). This CDR3 contains 12 residues. Deletions cut 8 bases from V and 2 bases from J, with 10 bases between. CDR3 in DNA: TGTGCCAGCGAAGGACTAACCTACGAGCAGTACTTC. It translates to CASEGLTYEQYF.

Note on this clone: Other DNA sequences in this sample translate to the same CDR3. This rearrangement joins TRBV27 to TRBJ2-3; D might be TRBD2 (6 bases). CDR1 and CDR2 from the germline V gene are MNHEY and SMNVEV (reference sequence). V dropped 8 bases and J dropped 1 base, with 10 bases sitting between them. The CDR3 has 13 residues. CDR3 loop: CASSSGGTDTQYF. CDR3 in DNA: TGTGCCAGCTCTTCGGGGGGCACAGATACGCAGTATTTT.

J is TRBJ1-1 and V is TRBV19, with TRBD1 identical over 11 bases. CDR1 and CDR2 (germline): LNHDA, SQIVND (reference sequence). This CDR3 spans 14 amino acids. Trimming took 8 bases from V and 6 from J; bases not matched to a gene: 8. For the CDR3, the DNA is TGTGCCAGTGCCGGGACAGGGGGATTCGCTGAAGCTTTCTTT. Translated: CASAGTGGFAEAFF.

Comments on this clone: The junction departs from the called germline gene at one end, perhaps through a read error. CDR3 sequence: CASNQRGGTNYGYTF. CDR3 coding DNA: TGTGCCAGCAACCAAAGGGGCGGAACCAACTATGGCTACACCTTC. The J gene is TRBJ1-2, the V gene TRBV3-1 (or the pseudogene TRBV3-2); D perhaps matches TRBD1 (5 bases). This CDR3 contains 15 residues. CDR1 and CDR2 from the germline V gene are LGHDT and YNNKEL (reference sequence).

V usage is TRBV27 and J usage is TRBJ2-5; D unresolved. The germline gives CDR1 MNHEY, CDR2 SMNVEV (reference sequence). The CDR3 length is 13 residues. V was pared by 3 bases and J by 1 base, with 6 bases between. As DNA, the CDR3 is TGTGCCAGCAGTTTTTCCCGCCAAGAGACCCAGTACTTC. Its protein product is CASSFSRQETQYF.

This clone showed up just once. The chain has TRBV18 and TRBJ2-7, with D maybe TRBD2 (6 bases). CDR3 length equals 16 residues. Trimming shortened V by 6 bases and J by 0 bases, and 18 bases separated the two germline ends. CDR1 is KGHSH, CDR2 LQKENI, per germline. The CDR3 protein is CASSPKRHGSSYEQYF. CDR3 DNA sequence: TGTGCCAGCTCTCCCAAGCGGCACGGGAGCTCCTACGAGCAGTACTTC.

This clone was seen a single time. V is TRBV6-5 and J is TRBJ1-1; D possibly corresponds to TRBD1 (5 bases). Trimming stripped 8 bases from V and 5 bases from J, with 15 bases between. Germline loops: CDR1 MNHEY, CDR2 SVGAGI. The CDR3 has 13 residues. The CDR3: CASRRGRETEAFF. The CDR3 DNA is TGTGCCAGCCGAAGGGGTAGGGAAACTGAAGCTTTCTTT.

This chain connects TRBV11-1 to TRBJ2-1; 9 bases align to TRBD1. Trimming at V came to 5 bases and at J to 3 bases, leaving 2 bases not matched to a gene. CDR1 is SGHAT and CDR2 is FQDESV in the germline V gene (reference sequence). The CDR3 spans 14 residues. The CDR3 spells CASSAGQGYNEQFF. The CDR3 region has the DNA TGTGCCAGCAGCGCGGGACAGGGCTACAATGAGCAGTTCTTC.